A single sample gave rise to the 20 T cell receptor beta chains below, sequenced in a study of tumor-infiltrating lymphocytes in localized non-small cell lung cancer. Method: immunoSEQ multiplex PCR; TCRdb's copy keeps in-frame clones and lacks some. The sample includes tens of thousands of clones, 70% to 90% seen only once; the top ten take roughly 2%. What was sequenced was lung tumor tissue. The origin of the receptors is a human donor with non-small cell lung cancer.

The CDR3 here is CASSLLQGSYEQYF. For the CDR3, the DNA is TGTGCCAGCAGCTTACTTCAGGGGTCCTACGAGCAGTACTTC. The chain carries TRBV11-2 and TRBJ2-7, with a weak D call TRBD1 (6 bases). Germline V lookup: CDR1 SGHAT, CDR2 FQNNGV. Trimming left V 2 bases short and J 1 base short, with 9 bases between. The CDR3 length is 14 residues.

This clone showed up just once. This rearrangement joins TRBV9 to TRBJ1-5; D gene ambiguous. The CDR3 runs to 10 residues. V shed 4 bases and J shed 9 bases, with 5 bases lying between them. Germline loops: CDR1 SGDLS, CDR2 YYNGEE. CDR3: CASSPRPQHF. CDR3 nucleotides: TGTGCCAGCAGCCCCCGGCCCCAGCATTTT.

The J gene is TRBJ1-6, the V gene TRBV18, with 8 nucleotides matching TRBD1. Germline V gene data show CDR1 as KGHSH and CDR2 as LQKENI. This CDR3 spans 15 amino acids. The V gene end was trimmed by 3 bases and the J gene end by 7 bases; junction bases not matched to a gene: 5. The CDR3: CASSPAWDRNSPLHF. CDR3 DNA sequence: TGTGCCAGCTCACCTGCCTGGGACAGGAATTCACCCCTCCACTTT.

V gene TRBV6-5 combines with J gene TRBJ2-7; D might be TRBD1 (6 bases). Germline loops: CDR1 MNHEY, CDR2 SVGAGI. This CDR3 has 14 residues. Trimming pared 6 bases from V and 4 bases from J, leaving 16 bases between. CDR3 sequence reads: CASRPLQGTYEQYF. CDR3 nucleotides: TGTGCCAGCAGGCCCCTACAGGGTACTTACGAGCAGTACTTC.

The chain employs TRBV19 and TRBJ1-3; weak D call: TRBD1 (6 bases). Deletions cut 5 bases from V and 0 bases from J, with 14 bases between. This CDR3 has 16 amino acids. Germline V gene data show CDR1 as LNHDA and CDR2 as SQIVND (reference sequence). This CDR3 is CASSVQGTISGNTIYF. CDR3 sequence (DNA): TGTGCCAGTAGTGTCCAGGGGACTATCTCTGGAAACACCATATATTTT.

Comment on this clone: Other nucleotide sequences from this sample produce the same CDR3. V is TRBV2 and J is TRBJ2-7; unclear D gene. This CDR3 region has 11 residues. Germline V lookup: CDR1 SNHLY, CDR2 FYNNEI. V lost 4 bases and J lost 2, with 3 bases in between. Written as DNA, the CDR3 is TGTGCCAGCAGTGGTGCCTACGAGCAGTACTTC. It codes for CASSGAYEQYF.

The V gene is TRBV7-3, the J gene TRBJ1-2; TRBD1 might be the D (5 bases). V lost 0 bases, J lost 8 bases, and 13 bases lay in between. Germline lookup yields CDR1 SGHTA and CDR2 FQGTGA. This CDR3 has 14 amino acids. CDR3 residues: CASSLTPGGEGYTF. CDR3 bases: TGTGCCAGCAGCTTAACACCTGGGGGAGAGGGCTACACCTTC. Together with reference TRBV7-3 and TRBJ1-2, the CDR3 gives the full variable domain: GAGVSQTPSNKVTEKGKYVELRCDPISGHTALYWYRQSLGQGPEFLIYFQGTGAADDSGLPNDRFFAVRPEGSVSTLKIQRTERGDSAVYLCASSLTPGGEGYTFGSGTRLTVV.

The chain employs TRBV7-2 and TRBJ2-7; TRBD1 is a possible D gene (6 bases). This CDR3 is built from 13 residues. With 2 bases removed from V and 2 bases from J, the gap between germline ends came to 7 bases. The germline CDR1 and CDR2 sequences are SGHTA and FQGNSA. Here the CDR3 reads CASSLSGAYEQYF. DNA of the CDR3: TGTGCCAGCAGCTTATCAGGGGCCTACGAGCAGTACTTC. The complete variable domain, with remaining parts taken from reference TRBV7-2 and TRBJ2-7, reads GAGVSQSPSNKVTEKGKDVELRCDPISGHTALYWYRQSLGQGLEFLIYFQGNSAPDKSGLPSDRFSAERTGGSVSTLTIQRTQQEDSAVYLCASSLSGAYEQYFGPGTRLTVT.

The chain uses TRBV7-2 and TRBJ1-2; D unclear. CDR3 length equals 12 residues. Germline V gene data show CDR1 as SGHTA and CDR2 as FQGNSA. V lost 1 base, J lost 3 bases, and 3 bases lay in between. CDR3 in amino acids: CASSLDDYGYTF. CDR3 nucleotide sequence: TGTGCCAGCAGCTTAGACGACTATGGCTACACCTTC.

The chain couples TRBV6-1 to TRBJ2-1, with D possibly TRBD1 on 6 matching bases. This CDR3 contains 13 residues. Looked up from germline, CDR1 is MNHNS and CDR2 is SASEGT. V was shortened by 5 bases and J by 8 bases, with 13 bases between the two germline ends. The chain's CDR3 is CASSTGPRDEQFF. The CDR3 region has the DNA TGTGCCAGCAGTACAGGGCCGAGGGATGAGCAGTTCTTC.

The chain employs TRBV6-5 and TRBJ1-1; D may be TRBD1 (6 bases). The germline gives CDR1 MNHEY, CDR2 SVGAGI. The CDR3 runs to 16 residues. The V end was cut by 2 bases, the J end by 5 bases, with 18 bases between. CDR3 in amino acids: CASSYRVGGLGTEAFF. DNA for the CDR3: TGTGCCAGCAGTTACCGAGTGGGGGGCTTGGGGACTGAAGCTTTCTTT.

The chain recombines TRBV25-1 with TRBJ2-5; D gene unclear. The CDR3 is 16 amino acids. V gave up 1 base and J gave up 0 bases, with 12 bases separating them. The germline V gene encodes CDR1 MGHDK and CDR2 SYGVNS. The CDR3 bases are TGTGCCAGCAGTGAATCGGCAGCCCCGTACCAAGAGACCCAGTACTTC. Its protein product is CASSESAAPYQETQYF.

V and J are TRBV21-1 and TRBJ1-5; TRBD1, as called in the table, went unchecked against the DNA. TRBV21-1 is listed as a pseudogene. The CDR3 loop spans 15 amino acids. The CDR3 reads CASSKDSGVNQPQHF. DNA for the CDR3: TGTGCCAGCAGCAAAGACTCAGGGGTTAATCAGCCCCAGCATTTT.

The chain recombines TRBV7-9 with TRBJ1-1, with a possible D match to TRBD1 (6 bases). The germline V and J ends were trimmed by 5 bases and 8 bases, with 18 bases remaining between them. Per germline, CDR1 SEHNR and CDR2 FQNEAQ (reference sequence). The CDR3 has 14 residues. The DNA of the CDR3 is TGTGCCAGCAGCACCTCCGACAGGCGAGGAGAAGCTTTCTTT. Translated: CASSTSDRRGEAFF.

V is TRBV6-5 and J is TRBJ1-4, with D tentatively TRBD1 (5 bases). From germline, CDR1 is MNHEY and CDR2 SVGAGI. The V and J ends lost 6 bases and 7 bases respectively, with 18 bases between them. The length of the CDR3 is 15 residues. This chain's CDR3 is CASRVIQGLGEKLFF. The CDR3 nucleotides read TGTGCCAGCAGAGTAATTCAGGGTCTCGGTGAAAAACTGTTTTTT.

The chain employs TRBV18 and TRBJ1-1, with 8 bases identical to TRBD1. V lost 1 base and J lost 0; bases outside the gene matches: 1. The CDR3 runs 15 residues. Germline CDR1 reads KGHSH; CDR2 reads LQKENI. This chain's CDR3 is CASSPQDRVNTEAFF. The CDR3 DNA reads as TGTGCCAGCTCACCACAGGACAGGGTGAACACTGAAGCTTTCTTT.

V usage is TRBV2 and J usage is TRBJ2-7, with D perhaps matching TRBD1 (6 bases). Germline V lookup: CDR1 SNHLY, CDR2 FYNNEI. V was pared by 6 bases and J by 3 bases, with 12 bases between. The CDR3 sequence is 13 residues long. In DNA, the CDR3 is TGTGCCAGCAGCGCCGGGACACTCTACGAGCAGTACTTC. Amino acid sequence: CASSAGTLYEQYF. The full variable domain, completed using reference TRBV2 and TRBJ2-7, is EPEVTQTPSHQVTQMGQEVILRCVPISNHLYFYWYRQILGQKVEFLVSFYNNEISEKSEIFDDQFSVERPDGSNFTLKIRSTKLEDSAMYFCASSAGTLYEQYFGPGTRLTVT.

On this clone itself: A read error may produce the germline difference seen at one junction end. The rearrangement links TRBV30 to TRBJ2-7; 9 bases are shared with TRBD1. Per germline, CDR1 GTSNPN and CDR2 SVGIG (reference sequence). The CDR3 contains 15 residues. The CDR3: CARSVGTGIVYEQYF. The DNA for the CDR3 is TGTGCCCGGAGTGTCGGGACAGGGATAGTCTACGAGCAGTACTTC.

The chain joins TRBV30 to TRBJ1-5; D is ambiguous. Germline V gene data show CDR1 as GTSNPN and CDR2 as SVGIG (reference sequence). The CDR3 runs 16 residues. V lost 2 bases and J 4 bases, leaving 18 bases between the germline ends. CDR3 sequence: CAWSWNGLGRNQPQHF. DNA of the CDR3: TGTGCCTGGAGTTGGAACGGCCTGGGAAGGAATCAGCCCCAGCATTTT.

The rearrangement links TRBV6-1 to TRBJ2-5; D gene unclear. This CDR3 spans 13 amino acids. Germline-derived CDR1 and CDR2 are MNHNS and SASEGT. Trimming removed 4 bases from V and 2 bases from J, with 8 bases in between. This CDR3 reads CASSAETQETQYF. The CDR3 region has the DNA TGTGCCAGCAGTGCGGAGACTCAAGAGACCCAGTACTTC.